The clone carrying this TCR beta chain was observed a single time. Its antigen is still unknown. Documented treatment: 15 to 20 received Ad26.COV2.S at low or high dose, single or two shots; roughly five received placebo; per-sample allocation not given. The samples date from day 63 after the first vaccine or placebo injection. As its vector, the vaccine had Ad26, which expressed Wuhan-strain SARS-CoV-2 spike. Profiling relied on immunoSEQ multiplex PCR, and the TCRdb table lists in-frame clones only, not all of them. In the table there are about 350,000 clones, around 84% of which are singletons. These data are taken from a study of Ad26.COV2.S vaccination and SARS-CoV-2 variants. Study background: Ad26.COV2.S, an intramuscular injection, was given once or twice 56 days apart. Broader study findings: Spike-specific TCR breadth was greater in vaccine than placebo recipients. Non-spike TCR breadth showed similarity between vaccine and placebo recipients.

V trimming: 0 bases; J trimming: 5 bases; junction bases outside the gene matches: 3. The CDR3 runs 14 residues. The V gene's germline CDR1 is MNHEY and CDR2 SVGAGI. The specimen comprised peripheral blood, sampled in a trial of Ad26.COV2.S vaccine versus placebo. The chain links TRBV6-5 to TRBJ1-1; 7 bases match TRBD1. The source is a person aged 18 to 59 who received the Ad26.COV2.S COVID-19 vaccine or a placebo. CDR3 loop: CASSYSRGLTEAFF. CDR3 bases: TGTGCCAGCAGTTACTCGAGGGGGCTGACTGAAGCTTTCTTT.